This passage covers 7 T cell receptor beta chains from one sample sequenced in a study of T-cell reconstitution after alpha-beta-depleted transplantation in children. Unique molecular identifiers were used to barcode this TCRbeta library. MiXCR, run by TCRdb on the PCR reads, gives a single entry per CDR3 protein. This table holds about 980,000 distinct CDR3 sequences, about 29% found once. The sequences come from PBMCs, mostly from graft donor cells, collected 360 days after TCRalphabeta/CD19-depleted stem cell transplant. The receptor source for this set is a boy younger than two who had a stem cell transplant for SCID, so the T cells may come from the graft donor.

This clonotype occurred many times. The CDR3 sequence: CASSFPTVSSTDTQYF. The CDR3 coding sequence is TGCGCCAGCAGCTTCCCGACAGTTTCTAGCACAGATACGCAGTATTTT. This sequence joins TRBV5-1 and TRBJ2-3; possible D gene TRBD1, 5 bases. V shed 2 bases and J shed 0 bases, with 13 bases lying between them. The length of the CDR3 is 16 residues. From germline, CDR1 is SGHRS and CDR2 YFSETQ.

This clonotype was counted between two and nine times. The rearrangement joins TRBV7-2 to TRBJ1-1; TRBD1 might be the D (5 bases). The CDR3 loop spans 12 amino acids. The V gene lost 2 bases and the J gene lost 7 bases, with 8 bases spanning the gap. Germline assignment: CDR1 SGHTA and CDR2 FQGNSA. CDR3 sequence reads: CASSLTGVEAFF. The CDR3 DNA follows: TGTGCCAGCAGCTTAACGGGGGTTGAAGCTTTCTTT.

This clonotype has only a few counts. J is TRBJ2-7 and V is TRBV9; the D is unclear. The CDR3 length is 15 residues. Deletions cut 0 bases from V and 2 bases from J, with 12 bases between. Germline assignment: CDR1 SGDLS and CDR2 YYNGEE. CDR3 residues: CASSVGRNDPYEQYF. The CDR3, as DNA: TGTGCCAGCAGCGTAGGACGAAATGACCCCTACGAGCAGTACTTC.

The chain carries TRBV4-1 and TRBJ2-7; TRBD1 matches 7 bases. In germline, CDR1 is MGHRA, CDR2 YSYEKL. V shed 0 bases, J shed 3 bases, and the junction held 8 bases outside the gene matches. The CDR3 has 16 residues. CDR3 nucleotide sequence: TGCGCCAGCAGCCAAGACCCGGGACAGTTATTCTACGAGCAGTACTTC. It encodes CASSQDPGQLFYEQYF.

A few counts support this clonotype. The chain carries TRBV7-9 and TRBJ1-1; D is ambiguous. This CDR3 is 14 amino acids long. Germline V lookup: CDR1 SEHNR, CDR2 FQNEAQ (reference sequence). Trimming removed 5 bases at V and 0 bases at J, with 10 bases between. CDR3 nucleotide sequence: TGTGCCAGCAGCCCCCTCGATTTGAACACTGAAGCTTTCTTT. Translated: CASSPLDLNTEAFF.

This clonotype was found a few times. J is TRBJ2-2 and V is TRBV7-8; D is uncertain. V lost 1 base, J lost 0 bases, and 9 bases lay in between. The CDR3 sequence is 16 residues long. Germline CDR1 and CDR2: SGHVS and FQNEAQ. The CDR3 nucleotides are TGTGCCAGCAGCTTAGTAGGAGTAGCGAACACCGGGGAGCTGTTTTTT. This codes for CASSLVGVANTGELFF.

The CDR3 DNA reads as TGTGCCACCAGCCCCCGGACCCCCGGAAACACCATATATTTT. Translated, it gives CATSPRTPGNTIYF. The genes are TRBV15 and TRBJ1-3; unclear D gene. V dropped 5 bases and J dropped 4 bases, with 12 bases sitting between them. The CDR3 is made up of 14 amino acids. Germline loops: CDR1 LNHNV, CDR2 YYDKDF (reference sequence).